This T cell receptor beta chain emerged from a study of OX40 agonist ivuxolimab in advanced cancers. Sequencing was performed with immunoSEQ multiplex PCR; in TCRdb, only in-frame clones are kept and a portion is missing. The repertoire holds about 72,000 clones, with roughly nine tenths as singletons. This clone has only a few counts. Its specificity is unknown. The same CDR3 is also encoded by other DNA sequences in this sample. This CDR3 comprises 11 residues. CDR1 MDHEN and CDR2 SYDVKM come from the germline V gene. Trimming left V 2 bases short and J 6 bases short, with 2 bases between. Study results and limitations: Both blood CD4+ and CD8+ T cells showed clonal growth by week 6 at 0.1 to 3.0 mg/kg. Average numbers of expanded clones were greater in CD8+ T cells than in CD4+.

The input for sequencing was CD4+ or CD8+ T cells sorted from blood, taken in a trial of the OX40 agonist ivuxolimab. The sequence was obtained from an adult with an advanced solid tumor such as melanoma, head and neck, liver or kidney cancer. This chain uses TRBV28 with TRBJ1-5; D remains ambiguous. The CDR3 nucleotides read TGTGCCAGCAGTTTAGGTCAGCCCCAGCATTTT. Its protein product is CASSLGQPQHF. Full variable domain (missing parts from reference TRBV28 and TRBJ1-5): DVKVTQSSRYLVKRTGEKVFLECVQDMDHENMFWYRQDPGLGLRLIYFSYDVKMKEKGDIPEGYSVSREKKERFSLILESASTNQTSMYLCASSLGQPQHFGDGTRLSIL.